The 24 T cell receptor beta chains below come from one sample, sequenced in a study of early stage breast cancer tumors. The protocol was immunoSEQ multiplex PCR, while the TCRdb copy is restricted to in-frame clones and leaves out a portion. The sample has about 8,000 clones; 62% are singletons. The sequencing sample was made of breast tumor tissue. The receptors here all came from a person aged 65-85 years with breast cancer.

The rearrangement joins TRBV19 to TRBJ1-5; D remains ambiguous. The CDR3 totals 16 residues. Germline V gene lookup returns CDR1 LNHDA and CDR2 SQIVND (reference sequence). V was cut by 5 bases and J by 3 bases, with 17 bases left in between. The CDR3 region is CASSPPDGGINQPQHF. The CDR3 DNA reads TGTGCCAGTAGTCCGCCGGACGGAGGAATCAATCAGCCCCAGCATTTT.

This clone was seen just once. The rearrangement links TRBV7-3 to TRBJ2-2; unclear D gene. The CDR3 totals 16 residues. Germline-derived CDR1 and CDR2 are SGHTA and FQGTGA. Trimming left V 1 base short and J 2 bases short, with 11 bases between. The CDR3 region is CASSLIRGGNTGELFF. CDR3 nucleotides: TGTGCCAGCAGCTTAATCCGTGGCGGAAACACCGGGGAGCTGTTTTTT.

The rearrangement uses TRBV9 and TRBJ1-2; D gene ambiguous. Trimming stripped 4 bases from V and 8 bases from J, with 18 bases between. The CDR3 covers 14 residues. The germline gives CDR1 SGDLS, CDR2 YYNGEE. Written as DNA, the CDR3 is TGTGCCAGCAGCCCTACCCCCTCTAAGGAGGGCTACACCTTC. Translation gives CASSPTPSKEGYTF. Based on the CDR3 plus reference TRBV9 and TRBJ1-2, the full variable domain is DSGVTQTPKHLITATGQRVTLRCSPRSGDLSVYWYQQSLDQGLQFLIQYYNGEERAKGNILERFSAQQFPDLHSELNLSSLELGDSALYFCASSPTPSKEGYTFGSGTRLTVV.

As DNA, the CDR3 is TGTGCCAGCAGAACGGGACTAGCCAACACCGGGGAGCTGTTTTTT. Amino acid sequence: CASRTGLANTGELFF. V and J are TRBV6-1 and TRBJ2-2, with 9 positions matching TRBD2. Germline CDR1 reads MNHNS; CDR2 reads SASEGT. The ends lost 6 bases at V and 2 bases at J; junction bases unmatched: 4. The CDR3 covers 15 residues.

The gene calls are TRBV29-1 and TRBJ1-2; tentatively, D is TRBD1 (5 bases). The germline V and J ends were trimmed by 1 base and 2 bases, with 11 bases remaining between them. Germline CDR1 is SQVTM and CDR2 is ANQGSEA. This CDR3 has 14 amino acids. CDR3 DNA sequence: TGCAGCGTTGAAGGAGGAAAGGGGAACTATGGCTACACCTTC. Residues: CSVEGGKGNYGYTF.

V usage is TRBV30 and J usage is TRBJ1-6, with a possible D match to TRBD1 (5 bases). The germline V gene encodes CDR1 GTSNPN and CDR2 SVGIG (reference sequence). The CDR3 length is 14 residues. The V and J ends lost 5 bases and 6 bases respectively, with 14 bases between them. DNA for the CDR3: TGTGCCTGGGGACGCGCGGGGGTTAATTCACCCCTCCACTTT. It codes for CAWGRAGVNSPLHF.

This chain links TRBV11-2 with TRBJ1-4, with 11 bases identical to TRBD1. The CDR3 covers 14 residues. V gave up 5 bases and J gave up 10 bases; unmatched junction bases: 6. Germline loops: CDR1 SGHAT, CDR2 FQNNGV. The CDR3 sequence is CASSIGQGARKLFF. The CDR3 DNA follows: TGTGCCAGCAGCATTGGACAGGGGGCCCGAAAACTGTTTTTT.

The chain has TRBV10-3 and TRBJ2-7; 11 bases match TRBD1. CDR1 and CDR2 from the germline V gene are ENHRY and SYGVKD. The CDR3 length is 14 residues. V was pared by 9 bases and J by 1 base, with 5 bases of the junction left unmatched. CDR3 nucleotides: TGTGCCATTACCCGGGACAGGGGGTCCTACGAGCAGTACTTC. Translating it yields CAITRDRGSYEQYF.

The CDR3 DNA reads TGTGCCAGCAGCGTCGAGACAGGGACGGCCTACAATGAGCAGTTCTTC. Residues: CASSVETGTAYNEQFF. This chain joins TRBV9 and TRBJ2-1, with 7 bases fitting TRBD1. The germline CDR1 and CDR2 sequences are SGDLS and YYNGEE. The CDR3 is 16 amino acids. Trimming cost V 2 bases and J 2 bases; bases outside gene matches: 7.

The chain recombines TRBV19 with TRBJ1-6; 8 bases agree with TRBD1. Germline V gene sequence: CDR1 LNHDA, CDR2 SQIVND (reference sequence). V gave up 7 bases and J gave up 7 bases; unmatched junction bases: 6. This CDR3 comprises 14 residues. The CDR3 spells CASTAGGFNSPLHF. The CDR3 nucleotides read TGTGCCAGTACGGCAGGGGGCTTCAATTCACCCCTCCACTTT.

V and J are TRBV5-6 and TRBJ2-6, with D uncertain. Trimming shortened V by 1 base and J by 0 bases, and 8 bases separated the two germline ends. Germline V gene data show CDR1 as SGHDT and CDR2 as YYEEEE. The CDR3 extends over 16 amino acids. The CDR3 region is CASSLRLTSGANVLTF. For the CDR3, the DNA is TGTGCCAGCAGCTTGCGTCTAACCTCTGGGGCCAACGTCCTGACTTTC.

The rearrangement links TRBV5-4 to TRBJ1-1; D gene uncertain. The CDR3 extends over 14 amino acids. Germline-derived CDR1 and CDR2 are SGHNT and YYREEE (reference sequence). V lost 0 bases to trimming and J lost 6 bases, with 12 bases between them. The CDR3 is CASSLDFSLSEAFF. The CDR3 region has the DNA TGTGCCAGCAGCTTGGACTTTAGCCTATCTGAAGCTTTCTTT.

This clone ranks as medium-sized (0.01 to 0.1%). DNA of the CDR3: TGTGCCTGGATCCCAACTGGCACTGAAGCTTTCTTT. Amino acid sequence: CAWIPTGTEAFF. This chain joins TRBV30 and TRBJ1-1; no firm D call. V was shortened by 4 bases and J by 4 bases, with 10 bases between the two germline ends. This CDR3 has 12 amino acids. Germline CDR1 GTSNPN, CDR2 SVGIG (reference sequence).

The chain is built from TRBV6-5 and TRBJ2-7; 11 positions match TRBD1. Germline lookup yields CDR1 MNHEY and CDR2 SVGAGI. The CDR3 extends over 14 amino acids. Trimming cost V 10 bases and J 5 bases; bases outside gene matches: 10. The CDR3 region is CAIRSGTGGNEQYF. The CDR3 DNA follows: TGTGCCATCAGGTCCGGGACAGGGGGAAACGAGCAGTACTTC.

About this clone: The junction departs from germline at one end; a sequencing error may be responsible. V is TRBV7-6 and J is TRBJ2-1; TRBD2 matches 9 bases. Germline CDR1 and CDR2: SGHVS and FNYEAQ. The CDR3 has 13 amino acids. The CDR3 bases are TGTGCCAGCAGATTAGGCGGGGGGGGTGAGCAGTTCTTC. Protein product: CASRLGGGGEQFF.

The chain recombines TRBV7-9 with TRBJ1-4; TRBD1 might be the D (6 bases). The germline V and J ends were trimmed by 4 bases and 6 bases, with 15 bases remaining between them. Germline V gene sequence: CDR1 SEHNR, CDR2 FQNEAQ (reference sequence). There are 15 residues in the CDR3. The CDR3: CASSWAGGADEKLFF. CDR3 bases: TGTGCCAGCAGCTGGGCGGGGGGCGCGGATGAAAAACTGTTTTTT.

The chain uses TRBV5-5 and TRBJ2-2; weak D call: TRBD2 (5 bases). Trimming shortened V by 2 bases and J by 7 bases, and 12 bases separated the two germline ends. CDR1 is SGHKS and CDR2 is YYEKEE in the germline V gene (reference sequence). The length of the CDR3 is 14 residues. The DNA of the CDR3 is TGTGCCAGCAGCTTAGTCGCAGCGGACGGGGAGCTGTTTTTT. Its protein is CASSLVAADGELFF.

This chain joins TRBV27 and TRBJ2-7, with D perhaps matching TRBD2 (5 bases). Germline CDR1 is MNHEY and CDR2 is SMNVEV (reference sequence). The CDR3 is 15 residues long. V was clipped by 9 bases and J by 3 bases, with 21 bases between them. The CDR3 spells CASKNSPASHYEQYF. The DNA of the CDR3 is TGTGCCAGTAAGAACTCGCCGGCTAGCCACTACGAGCAGTACTTC.

The rearrangement uses TRBV30 and TRBJ2-3; 16 bases align to TRBD2. The V and J ends lost 5 bases and 5 bases, in that order; junction bases with no gene match: 1. Germline V CDR1 and CDR2: GTSNPN, SVGIG (reference sequence). CDR3 length: 14 residues. The DNA of the CDR3 is TGTGCCTGGGGGACTAGCGGGGGGGGAGATACGCAGTATTTT. As protein: CAWGTSGGGDTQYF.

The chain joins TRBV25-1 to TRBJ1-2; 9 positions match TRBD1. This CDR3 is 15 amino acids long. CDR1 and CDR2 from the germline V gene are MGHDK and SYGVNS. After removal of 6 bases from V and 6 bases from J, the junction contained 11 bases not matched to a gene. For the CDR3, the DNA is TGTGCCAGCAGCCCAACAGGGGGCGAGGTTAATGGCTACACCTTC. It codes for CASSPTGGEVNGYTF.

CDR3 in DNA: TGCGCCAGCAGCCGCCAGGGCTCCTACGAGCAGTACTTC. This encodes CASSRQGSYEQYF. V usage is TRBV4-1 and J usage is TRBJ2-7, with D possibly matching TRBD1 (5 bases). This CDR3 comprises 13 residues. Germline loops: CDR1 MGHRA, CDR2 YSYEKL. V lost 4 bases, J lost 0 bases, and 7 bases lay in between.

Comment on this clone: At one end the junction does not follow the germline gene, possibly because of a read error. This sequence joins TRBV5-3 and TRBJ2-7; 12 bases fit TRBD2. TRBV5-3 is recorded as an ORF, its role being uncertain. The CDR3 extends over 14 amino acids. The CDR3 DNA is TGTGCCAGCAGCTCGGGACTAGCGGGTATCGAGCAGTACTTC. Its protein is CASSSGLAGIEQYF.

This clone has a handful of counts. DNA for the CDR3: TGCAGCGTGGGAGGGGGGGGATCCTACAATGAGCAGTTCTTC. Protein product: CSVGGGGSYNEQFF. The chain uses TRBV29-1 and TRBJ2-1; perhaps TRBD2 as D (7 bases). Germline V CDR1 and CDR2: SQVTM, ANQGSEA. This CDR3 region has 14 residues. Deletions cut 6 bases from V and 1 base from J, with 13 bases between.

The sample holds a few counts of this clone. The chain links TRBV19 to TRBJ2-7; TRBD1 agrees at 9 bases. The germline V gene encodes CDR1 LNHDA and CDR2 SQIVND (reference sequence). The CDR3 has 13 residues. Germline trimming cut 6 bases from V and 7 bases from J; bases unmatched to any gene: 7. DNA for the CDR3: TGTGCCAGTAGGAGGACAGGGGTGAGGGAGCAGTACTTC. Translating it yields CASRRTGVREQYF.